This T cell receptor beta chain was identified during a study of CD4 T cells in relation to SARS-CoV-2 and coronaviruses. Overall study context: After roughly eleven days of antigen culture, PBMC TCR beta CDR3s were sequenced. No peptide or an HIV-1 Nef peptide pool served as negative control. General study findings and limits: This crossreactivity analysis covered spike protein alone, no other viral proteins.

Sequencing was performed with immunoSEQ multiplex PCR; in TCRdb, only in-frame clones are kept and a portion is missing. There are almost 20,000 clones in the sample; about 80% occur only once, and about 11% lies in the top ten. In germline, CDR1 is SQVTM, CDR2 ANQGSEA. V was pared by 7 bases and J by 3 bases, with 9 bases of the junction left unmatched. CDR3 length: 13 amino acids. As concerns this clone: Its antigen is not identified.

Unexposed donor CD4+ T cells date from 2011-2018, before the COVID-19 pandemic. CD4+ T cells were isolated from the cells after less than 13 days of culture. The chain recombines TRBV29-1 with TRBJ2-7, with TRBD1 matching over 7 bases. The TCR comes from a human donor in good health. Sequencing was performed on CD4+ T cells from PBMCs, cultured in vitro. CDR3 amino acids: CSATDRVGYEQYF. The CDR3 DNA sequence: TGCAGCGCAACTGACAGGGTTGGCTACGAGCAGTACTTC.